These 31 T cell receptor beta chains share one sample of origin, sequenced in a study of shared clonotypes between healthy human individuals. Data came from immunoSEQ multiplex PCR; TCRdb stores just in-frame clones and leaves some out. Among 2 million to 2.5 million clones listed, around 90% were seen once. The sample taken for sequencing was naive CD4+ T cells from PBMCs. The subset is: CD45RA+ positively selected. The receptor set was obtained from a man aged 18 to 29 in good health. Some clones in this sample may be carry-over from other donors' samples.

The chain links TRBV18 to TRBJ2-1; 7 bases map to TRBD2. CDR1 and CDR2 (germline): KGHSH, LQKENI. The V and J ends lost 3 bases and 2 bases, in that order; junction bases with no gene match: 10. The CDR3 runs to 17 residues. CDR3: CASSPIPSGLAYNEQFF. DNA for the CDR3: TGTGCCAGCTCACCGATACCTAGCGGCCTTGCCTACAATGAGCAGTTCTTC.

The chain is built from TRBV2 and TRBJ2-2; 8 nucleotides line up with TRBD1. Germline CDR1 and CDR2: SNHLY and FYNNEI. V lost 5 bases and J lost 3; bases outside the gene matches: 5. The CDR3 has 15 residues. CDR3 in amino acids: CASSPDRDDTGELFF. Written as DNA, the CDR3 is TGTGCCAGCAGTCCGGACAGGGATGACACCGGGGAGCTGTTTTTT.

The genes are TRBV11-2 and TRBJ1-5, with a tentative D call TRBD1 (5 bases). The V end was cut by 5 bases, the J end by 4 bases, with 9 bases between. Germline V gene lookup returns CDR1 SGHAT and CDR2 FQNNGV. This CDR3 is 13 amino acids long. The CDR3 spells CASSGQGNQPQHF. The CDR3 coding sequence is TGTGCCAGCAGCGGGCAGGGTAATCAGCCCCAGCATTTT.

Concerning this clone: Other DNA sequences in this specimen translate into the identical CDR3. The gene calls are TRBV5-1 and TRBJ2-7; a weak D match, TRBD2 (6 bases). V dropped 5 bases and J dropped 0 bases, with 9 bases sitting between them. Germline V gene sequence: CDR1 SGHRS, CDR2 YFSETQ. This CDR3 is built from 13 residues. The CDR3 protein is CASSRRDSYEQYF. The CDR3 DNA follows: TGCGCCAGCAGTAGGAGGGACTCCTACGAGCAGTACTTC.

This chain joins TRBV7-6 and TRBJ2-2; D is ambiguous. The V end lost 8 bases, the J end lost 6 bases, and 10 bases lay between the germline ends. CDR1 SGHVS and CDR2 FNYEAQ come from the germline V gene. This CDR3 comprises 12 residues. The CDR3 bases are TGTGCCAGCGGGGTCCCCCCCGGGGAGCTGTTTTTT. Translating it yields CASGVPPGELFF. The whole variable domain, remainder taken from reference TRBV7-6 and TRBJ2-2, is GAGVSQSPRYKVTKRGQDVALRCDPISGHVSLYWYRQALGQGPEFLTYFNYEAQQDKSGLPNDRFSAERPEGSISTLTIQRTEQRDSAMYRCASGVPPGELFFGEGSRLTVL.

V is TRBV5-4 and J is TRBJ2-3; no definite D call. The V end was cut by 2 bases, the J end by 4 bases, with 8 bases between. The CDR3 extends over 13 amino acids. Looked up from germline, CDR1 is SGHNT and CDR2 is YYREEE (reference sequence). The CDR3 loop reads CASSFSNPDTQYF. The CDR3 coding sequence is TGTGCCAGCAGCTTTAGTAACCCAGATACGCAGTATTTT.

The CDR3 DNA reads TGTGCCAGCGGATTGACTAGCGGGACCAATGAGCAGTTCTTC. Translated, it gives CASGLTSGTNEQFF. This chain joins TRBV6-5 and TRBJ2-1; TRBD2 matches at 11 bases. This CDR3 comprises 14 residues. The J segment lost 6 bases and the V segment lost 8 bases, leaving 6 bases of the junction unmatched. In germline, CDR1 is MNHEY, CDR2 SVGAGI.

This clone was counted only a few times. The chain employs TRBV7-9 and TRBJ2-1; possible D gene TRBD1, 6 bases. The ends were cut back, 5 bases at V and 0 bases at J, with 11 bases in the middle. Per the germline V gene, CDR1 is SEHNR and CDR2 is FQNEAQ (reference sequence). This CDR3 is 15 amino acids long. CDR3 protein: CASSGTGSSYNEQFF. As DNA, the CDR3 is TGTGCCAGCAGCGGAACAGGGAGCTCCTACAATGAGCAGTTCTTC.

The CDR3 protein is CASRDGQGLNYGYTF. In DNA form, the CDR3 reads TGCGCCAGCAGGGACGGACAGGGGCTTAACTATGGCTACACCTTC. The V gene is TRBV5-1, the J gene TRBJ1-2, with 9 bases fitting TRBD1. With V trimmed by 5 bases and J by 1 base, 6 bases remained unmatched. Germline CDR1 reads SGHRS; CDR2 reads YFSETQ. The length of the CDR3 is 15 residues.

The rearrangement joins TRBV5-4 to TRBJ2-2, with D possibly TRBD2 on 6 matching bases. The CDR3 runs 15 residues. Between the trimmed V and J ends, which lost 2 bases and 3 bases, there was a span of 11 bases. CDR1 is SGHNT and CDR2 is YYREEE in the germline V gene (reference sequence). This CDR3 reads CASSFVSGDTGELFF. CDR3 nucleotides: TGTGCCAGCAGCTTCGTGTCGGGGGACACCGGGGAGCTGTTTTTT.

The chain combines TRBV7-3 with TRBJ2-1; the D gene could be TRBD1 or TRBD2 (6 bases each). CDR1 is SGHTA and CDR2 is FQGTGA in the germline V gene. The CDR3 has 17 amino acids. Trimming removed 6 bases at V and 2 bases at J, with 20 bases between. The CDR3, as DNA: TGTGCCAGCAGACCGACTTTAGGGGGAGGCACCTACAATGAGCAGTTCTTC. It specifies CASRPTLGGGTYNEQFF.

The CDR3 DNA is TGTGCCAGCAGCCAAGAACGGCGGGAGGGAGATACGCAGTATTTT. Its protein product is CASSQERREGDTQYF. The rearrangement links TRBV4-2 to TRBJ2-3, with TRBD2 identical over 9 bases. This CDR3 contains 15 residues. Germline CDR1 and CDR2: LGHNA and YNFKEQ. Trimming removed 0 bases from V and 5 bases from J; junction bases left unmatched: 3.

The chain has TRBV5-6 and TRBJ2-7; 9 bases align to TRBD1. With V trimmed by 5 bases and J by 7 bases, 10 bases remained unmatched. Germline V gene data show CDR1 as SGHDT and CDR2 as YYEEEE. This CDR3 has 14 residues. The CDR3 region has the DNA TGTGCCAGCAGGCCGGACAGGGGCTTGGGAGAGCAGTACTTC. Protein product: CASRPDRGLGEQYF.

V gene TRBV6-4 combines with J gene TRBJ2-7, with 8 bases identical to TRBD2. V lost 8 bases and J lost 1; bases outside the gene matches: 13. There are 16 residues in the CDR3. CDR1 is MRHNA, CDR2 SNTAGT, per germline. In DNA form, the CDR3 reads TGTGCCAGCTCCCCCTTAGCTACTAGCGGTTCCTACGAGCAGTACTTC. This encodes CASSPLATSGSYEQYF.

Concerning this clone itself: This sample includes further DNA sequences coding for the same CDR3. The V gene is TRBV19, the J gene TRBJ2-7, with D perhaps TRBD1 or TRBD2 (6 bases each). This CDR3 spans 15 amino acids. V was pared by 2 bases and J by 0 bases, with 11 bases between. Germline CDR1 reads LNHDA; CDR2 reads SQIVND (reference sequence). The CDR3 protein is CASSIRGGPSYEQYF. The CDR3 nucleotides read TGTGCCAGTAGTATACGTGGGGGGCCCTCCTACGAGCAGTACTTC.

In this sample, this clone turned up a few times. The V gene is TRBV2, the J gene TRBJ1-2, with D hard to call. Trimming shortened V by 8 bases and J by 7 bases, and 8 bases separated the two germline ends. Germline loops: CDR1 SNHLY, CDR2 FYNNEI. CDR3 length: 10 residues. CDR3 residues: CASLLGGYTF. CDR3 DNA sequence: TGTGCCAGCTTGTTGGGTGGCTACACCTTC.

With regard to this clone: This CDR3 is also generated by other DNA sequences in the sample. V and J are TRBV7-8 and TRBJ1-1, with a tentative D call TRBD1 (5 bases). Germline lookup yields CDR1 SGHVS and CDR2 FQNEAQ. The CDR3 totals 14 residues. V was trimmed by 2 bases and J by 0 bases, leaving 7 bases between them. CDR3 DNA: TGTGCCAGCAGCTTATTGGGGGTGAACACTGAAGCTTTCTTT. It specifies CASSLLGVNTEAFF.

Points on this clone: Other nucleotide sequences in the sample specify the same CDR3. V and J are TRBV7-9 and TRBJ2-7; D uncertain. Per germline, CDR1 SEHNR and CDR2 FQNEAQ (reference sequence). This CDR3 comprises 14 residues. V was clipped by 1 base and J by 0 bases, with 7 bases between them. The CDR3 loop is CASSLGASSYEQYF. The CDR3 DNA is TGTGCCAGCAGCTTAGGCGCCAGCTCCTACGAGCAGTACTTC.

This clone was counted a few times. The V and J genes are TRBV5-6 and TRBJ1-2; D remains ambiguous. The CDR3 is made up of 12 amino acids. CDR1 and CDR2 (germline): SGHDT, YYEEEE. V dropped 4 bases and J dropped 5 bases, with 9 bases sitting between them. CDR3 coding DNA: TGTGCCAGCAGCCGGACCGTGTATGGCTACACCTTC. This sequence encodes CASSRTVYGYTF.

The rearrangement links TRBV25-1 to TRBJ1-6; D is unresolved. This CDR3 region has 16 residues. Germline CDR1 MGHDK, CDR2 SYGVNS. V dropped 3 bases and J dropped 0 bases, with 9 bases sitting between them. The CDR3 here is CASSDRRSSYNSPLHF. The CDR3 DNA reads as TGTGCCAGCAGTGATCGGCGGAGCTCCTATAATTCACCCCTCCACTTT.

The gene calls are TRBV29-1 and TRBJ2-7; 8 bases line up with TRBD2. CDR1 and CDR2 from the germline V gene are SQVTM and ANQGSEA. V lost 6 bases to trimming and J lost 8 bases; unmatched junction nucleotides: 15. This CDR3 spans 14 amino acids. This chain's CDR3 is CSVRLSREASQQYF. In DNA form, the CDR3 reads TGCAGCGTACGTCTTTCGCGGGAGGCATCCCAGCAGTACTTC.

V is TRBV4-1 and J is TRBJ2-4; 8 positions match TRBD1. The V gene's germline CDR1 is MGHRA and CDR2 YSYEKL. CDR3 size: 16 residues. V lost 0 bases to trimming and J lost 6 bases; unmatched junction nucleotides: 7. The CDR3 is CASSQEPGQAPNIQYF. CDR3 nucleotides: TGCGCCAGCAGCCAAGAACCGGGACAGGCCCCAAACATTCAGTACTTC.

J is TRBJ2-3 and V is TRBV7-3; 8 nucleotides align to TRBD2. This CDR3 contains 15 residues. Germline V CDR1 and CDR2: SGHTA, FQGTGA. V trimming: 1 base; J trimming: 6 bases; junction bases outside the gene matches: 6. The CDR3 DNA reads as TGTGCCAGCAGCTTAATCGCGCGGGAGGACGATACGCAGTATTTT. Amino acid sequence: CASSLIAREDDTQYF. The full variable domain, completed using reference TRBV7-3 and TRBJ2-3, is GAGVSQTPSNKVTEKGKYVELRCDPISGHTALYWYRQSLGQGPEFLIYFQGTGAADDSGLPNDRFFAVRPEGSVSTLKIQRTERGDSAVYLCASSLIAREDDTQYFGPGTRLTVL.

This CDR3 reads CASSTGQGSKETQYF. The CDR3 nucleotides are TGTGCCAGCAGCACCGGACAGGGTTCGAAAGAGACCCAGTACTTC. The chain couples TRBV7-9 to TRBJ2-5; 8 bases line up with TRBD1. The trim removed 5 bases at V and 3 bases at J, leaving 8 bases unmatched. Per germline, CDR1 SEHNR and CDR2 FQNEAQ (reference sequence). The CDR3 loop spans 15 amino acids.

V usage is TRBV19 and J usage is TRBJ1-2, with D unresolved. The germline gives CDR1 LNHDA, CDR2 SQIVND (reference sequence). Trimming pared 9 bases from V and 4 bases from J, leaving 15 bases between. This CDR3 has 13 amino acids. The CDR3 loop reads CASSFTRGYGYTF. Here the CDR3 DNA reads TGTGCCAGCTCCTTTACTCGGGGCTATGGCTACACCTTC.

This clone was seen a single time. The chain recombines TRBV7-6 with TRBJ2-7; D is ambiguous. There are 11 residues in the CDR3. Germline V gives CDR1 SGHVS, CDR2 FNYEAQ. The V end was cut by 1 base, the J end by 10 bases, with 8 bases between. The CDR3 DNA reads TGTGCCAGCAGCTTAGACGAGCTCCAGTACTTC. It yields the protein CASSLDELQYF.

In this sample, this clone turned up once. The chain employs TRBV5-1 and TRBJ1-1, with D possibly being TRBD1 (5 bases). The germline gives CDR1 SGHRS, CDR2 YFSETQ. V lost 4 bases, J lost 1 base, and 14 bases lay in between. The length of the CDR3 is 15 residues. The CDR3: CASSPTVGRNTEAFF. In nucleotides, the CDR3 is TGCGCCAGCAGCCCGACAGTCGGGAGGAACACTGAAGCTTTCTTT.

V usage is TRBV6-1 and J usage is TRBJ1-1; D is unresolved. The CDR3 is 13 residues long. The V end was cut by 4 bases, the J end by 8 bases, with 14 bases between. Per the germline V gene, CDR1 is MNHNS and CDR2 is SASEGT. CDR3 bases: TGTGCCAGCAGTGGAGGGCCCTGGGTGGAAGCTTTCTTT. This gives the protein CASSGGPWVEAFF.

This chain connects TRBV30 to TRBJ1-2, with no clear D. The germline V gene has CDR1 GTSNPN and CDR2 SVGIG (reference sequence). The CDR3 totals 13 residues. V shed 6 bases and J shed 8 bases, with 19 bases lying between them. CDR3 protein: CACLRGSGRGYTF. CDR3 DNA: TGTGCCTGCCTGCGAGGCTCTGGACGGGGCTACACCTTC.

The gene calls are TRBV15 and TRBJ1-4; a possible D gene is TRBD1 (5 bases). CDR3 size: 15 residues. Trimming pared 1 base from V and 8 bases from J, leaving 14 bases between. The germline CDR1 and CDR2 sequences are LNHNV and YYDKDF (reference sequence). The CDR3: CATSRVLGGKEKLFF. The CDR3 DNA follows: TGTGCCACCAGCAGAGTCTTGGGGGGGAAGGAAAAACTGTTTTTT.

The V call is TRBV28, the J call TRBJ2-1; D possibly corresponds to TRBD1 (6 bases). With 6 bases removed from V and 1 base from J, the gap between germline ends came to 7 bases. The CDR3 has 13 amino acids. Germline CDR1 and CDR2: MDHEN and SYDVKM. The CDR3 sequence is CASRRGSYNEQFF. The CDR3 DNA reads TGTGCCAGCAGAAGGGGGTCCTACAATGAGCAGTTCTTC.